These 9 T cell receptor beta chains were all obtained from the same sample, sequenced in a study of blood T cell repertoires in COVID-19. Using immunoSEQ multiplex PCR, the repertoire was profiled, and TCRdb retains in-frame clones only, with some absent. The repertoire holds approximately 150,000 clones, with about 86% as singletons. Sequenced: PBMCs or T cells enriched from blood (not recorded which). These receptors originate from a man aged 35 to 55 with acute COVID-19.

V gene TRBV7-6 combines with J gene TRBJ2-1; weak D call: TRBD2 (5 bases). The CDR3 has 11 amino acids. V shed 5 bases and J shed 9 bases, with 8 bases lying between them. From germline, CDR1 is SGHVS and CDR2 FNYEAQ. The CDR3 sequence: CASSRGSEQFF. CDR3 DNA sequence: TGTGCCAGCAGCCGTGGGAGTGAGCAGTTCTTC.

This CDR3 is CAWSVMVGTDTQYF. The DNA of the CDR3 is TGTGCCTGGAGTGTCATGGTAGGCACAGATACGCAGTATTTT. The chain joins TRBV30 to TRBJ2-3; D is unresolved. Trimming pared 0 bases from V and 1 base from J, leaving 8 bases between. Germline CDR1 is GTSNPN and CDR2 is SVGIG (reference sequence). The length of the CDR3 is 14 residues.

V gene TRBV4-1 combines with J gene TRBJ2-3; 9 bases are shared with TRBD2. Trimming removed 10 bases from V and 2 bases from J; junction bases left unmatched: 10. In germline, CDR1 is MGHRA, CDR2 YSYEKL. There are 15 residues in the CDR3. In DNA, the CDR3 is TGCGCCAACGGTAGGCTAGCGGGATCCACAGATACGCAGTATTTT. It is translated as CANGRLAGSTDTQYF.

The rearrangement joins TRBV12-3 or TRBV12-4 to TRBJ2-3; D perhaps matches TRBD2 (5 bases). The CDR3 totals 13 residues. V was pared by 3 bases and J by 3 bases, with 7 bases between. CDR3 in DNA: TGTGCCAGCAGTTTTGGGGAGACAGATACGCAGTATTTT. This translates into CASSFGETDTQYF.

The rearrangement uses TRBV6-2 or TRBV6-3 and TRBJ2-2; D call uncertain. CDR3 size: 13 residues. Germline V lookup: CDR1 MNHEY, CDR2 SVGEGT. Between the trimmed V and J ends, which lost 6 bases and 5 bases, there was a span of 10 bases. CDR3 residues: CASSHSGTGELFF. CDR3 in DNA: TGTGCCAGCAGCCACAGTGGTACCGGGGAGCTGTTTTTT.

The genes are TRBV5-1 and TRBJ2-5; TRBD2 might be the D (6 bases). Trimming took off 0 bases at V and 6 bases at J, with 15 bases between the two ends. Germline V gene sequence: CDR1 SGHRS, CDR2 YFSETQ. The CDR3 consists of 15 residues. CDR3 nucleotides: TGCGCCAGCAGCTTGGAATTTGTAGGAGGGAAGACCCAGTACTTC. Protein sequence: CASSLEFVGGKTQYF.

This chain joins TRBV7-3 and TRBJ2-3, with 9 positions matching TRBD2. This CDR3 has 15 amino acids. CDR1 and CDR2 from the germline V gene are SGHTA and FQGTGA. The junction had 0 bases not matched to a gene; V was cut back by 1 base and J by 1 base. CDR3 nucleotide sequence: TGTGCCAGCAGCTTAAGGACTAGCGGCACAGATACGCAGTATTTT. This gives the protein CASSLRTSGTDTQYF.

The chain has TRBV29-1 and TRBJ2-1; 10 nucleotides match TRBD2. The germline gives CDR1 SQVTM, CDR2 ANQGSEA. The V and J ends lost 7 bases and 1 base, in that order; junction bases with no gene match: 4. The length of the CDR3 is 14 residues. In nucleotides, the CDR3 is TGCAGCGGACCTAGCGGGAGTTCCTACAATGAGCAGTTCTTC. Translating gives CSGPSGSSYNEQFF.

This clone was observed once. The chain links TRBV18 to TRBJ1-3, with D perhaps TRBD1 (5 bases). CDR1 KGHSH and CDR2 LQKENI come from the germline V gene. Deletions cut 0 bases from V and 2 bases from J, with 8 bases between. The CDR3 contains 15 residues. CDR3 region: CASSPPTVTGNTIYF. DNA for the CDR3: TGTGCCAGCTCACCACCGACAGTAACTGGAAACACCATATATTTT.